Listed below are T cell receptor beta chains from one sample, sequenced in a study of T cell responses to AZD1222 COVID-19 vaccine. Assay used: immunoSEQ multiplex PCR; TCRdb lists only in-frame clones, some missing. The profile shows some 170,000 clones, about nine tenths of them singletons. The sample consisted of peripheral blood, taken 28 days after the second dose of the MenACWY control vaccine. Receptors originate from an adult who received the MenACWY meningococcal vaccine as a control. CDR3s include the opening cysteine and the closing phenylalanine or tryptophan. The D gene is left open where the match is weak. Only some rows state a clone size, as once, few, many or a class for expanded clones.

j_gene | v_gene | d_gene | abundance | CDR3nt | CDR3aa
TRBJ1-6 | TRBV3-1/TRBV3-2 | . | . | TGTGCCAGCAGCCAATACGGCTCGAATTCACCCCTCCACTTT | CASSQYGSNSPLHF
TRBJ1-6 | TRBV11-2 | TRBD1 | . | TGTGCCAGCAGCTTGGGACAGGGGAGAGAAAATTCACCCCTCCACTTT | CASSLGQGRENSPLHF
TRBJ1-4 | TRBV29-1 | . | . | TGCAGCGTTGAGGGTCCAACTAATGAAAAACTGTTTTTT | CSVEGPTNEKLFF
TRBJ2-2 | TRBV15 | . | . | TGTGCCACCAGCAGAGATCATCCGAGACAGCTAACCGGGGAGCTGTTTTTT | CATSRDHPRQLTGELFF
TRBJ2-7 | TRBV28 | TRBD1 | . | TGTGCCAGCAGTGGCCCCGGGACAGGGCGCAACGAGCAGTACTTC | CASSGPGTGRNEQYF
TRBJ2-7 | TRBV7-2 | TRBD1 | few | TGTGCCAGCAGCTTCACTAACAGGGGGTCCTACGAGCAGTACTTC | CASSFTNRGSYEQYF
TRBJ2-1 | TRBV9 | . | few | TGTGCCAGCAGCGTAGAGGGAGTACCCTACAATGAGCAGTTCTTC | CASSVEGVPYNEQFF
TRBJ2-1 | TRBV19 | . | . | TGTGCCAGTAGTCCGCTCGGTCCCTACAATGAGCAGTTCTTC | CASSPLGPYNEQFF
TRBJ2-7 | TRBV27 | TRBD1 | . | TGTGCCAGCAGGGGCCAGGGACAGGGCCGGAGCTACGAGCAGTACTTC | CASRGQGQGRSYEQYF
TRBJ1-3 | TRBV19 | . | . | TGTGCCAGTGCCCGGGGGGCTGGAAACACCATATATTTT | CASARGAGNTIYF
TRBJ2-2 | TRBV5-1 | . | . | TGCGCCAGCAGGGTCGGGACGGTGAACACCGGGGAGCTGTTTTTT | CASRVGTVNTGELFF
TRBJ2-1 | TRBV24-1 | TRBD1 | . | TGTGCCACCAGTGATTCACAGGGGGGCACCTACAATGAGCAGTTCTTC | CATSDSQGGTYNEQFF
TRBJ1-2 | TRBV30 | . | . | TGTGCCTGGAGTGCGGGGGGGAACTATGGCTACACCTTC | CAWSAGGNYGYTF
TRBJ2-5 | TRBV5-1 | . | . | TGCGCCAGCAGCTTGGGGCAGTATCAAGAGACCCAGTACTTC | CASSLGQYQETQYF
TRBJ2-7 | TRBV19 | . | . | TGTGCCAGTAGTATAGGAGGGTACGAGCAGTACTTC | CASSIGGYEQYF
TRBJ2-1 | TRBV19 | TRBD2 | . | TGTGCCAGTAGCGGGACTAGCGGGAGGCGGAGCTCCTACAATGAGCAGTTCTTC | CASSGTSGRRSSYNEQFF
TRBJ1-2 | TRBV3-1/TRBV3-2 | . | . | TGTGCCAGCACCGGACCCGGGGCTCCAGTAAACTATGGCTACACCTTC | CASTGPGAPVNYGYTF
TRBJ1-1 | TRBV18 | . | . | TGTGCCAGCTCACCGGGGGAAGGAGTTAATGAAGCTTTCTTT | CASSPGEGVNEAFF
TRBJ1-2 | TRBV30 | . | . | TGTGCCTCTGGAGGCACAGCCTTCTATGGCTACACCTTC | CASGGTAFYGYTF
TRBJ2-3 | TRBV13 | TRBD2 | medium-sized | TGTGCCAGCAGCTTTTGGACTAGCGGCACAGATACGCAGTATTTT | CASSFWTSGTDTQYF
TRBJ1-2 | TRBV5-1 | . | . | TGCGCCAGCAGCCAAAACTTTGGGGTCGACTATGGCTACACCTTC | CASSQNFGVDYGYTF
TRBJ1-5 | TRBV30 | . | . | TGTGCCTGGAGTGTGAGGGGAGATCAGCCCCAGCATTTT | CAWSVRGDQPQHF
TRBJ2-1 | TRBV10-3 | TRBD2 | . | TGTGCCATCAGTGAGTCCCCTAGCGGGAACAATGAGCAGTTCTTC | CAISESPSGNNEQFF
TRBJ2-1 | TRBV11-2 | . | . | TGTGCCAGCAGCTTAATTCGGGGCCCCTACAATGAGCAGTTCTTC | CASSLIRGPYNEQFF
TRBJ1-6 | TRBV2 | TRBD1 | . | TGTGCCAGCAGGGGACAGCTCTATAATTCACCCCTCCACTTT | CASRGQLYNSPLHF
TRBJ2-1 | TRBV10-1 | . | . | TGCGCCAGCATTGGGGCAGCCCCCCAAGGTGAGCAGTTCTTC | CASIGAAPQGEQFF
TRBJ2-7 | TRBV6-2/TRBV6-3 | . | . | TGTGCCAGCAGTTGGCGACCAGACAGGACGAGCTCCTACGAGCAGTACTTC | CASSWRPDRTSSYEQYF
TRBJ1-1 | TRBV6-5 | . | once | TGTGCCAGCAGTTACATCCCCGCCGACGCTGAAGCTTTCTTT | CASSYIPADAEAFF
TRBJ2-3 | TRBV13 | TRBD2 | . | TGTGCCAGCAGCTCCGGGAGACGGGGAGGGTTGTCCGATACGCAGTATTTT | CASSSGRRGGLSDTQYF
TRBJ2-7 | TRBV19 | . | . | TGTGCCAGTAGCCCCGGGACGGCCTACGAGCAGTACTTC | CASSPGTAYEQYF
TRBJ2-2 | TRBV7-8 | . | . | TGTGCCAGCAGCCCGCTAGGCGGGGAGCTGTTTTTT | CASSPLGGELFF
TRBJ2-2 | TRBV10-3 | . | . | TGTGCCATCAGTGAGTCCGGACACACCAACACCGGGGAGCTGTTTTTT | CAISESGHTNTGELFF
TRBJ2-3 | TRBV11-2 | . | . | TGTGCCAGCAGCCCCCAGGGCAGCGGCACAGATACGCAGTATTTT | CASSPQGSGTDTQYF
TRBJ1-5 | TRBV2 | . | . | TGTGCCAGCAGCTTCTCTAGCAATCAGCCCCAGCATTTT | CASSFSSNQPQHF
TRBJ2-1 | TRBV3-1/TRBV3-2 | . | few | TGTGCCAGCAGCCAAGGGGGCCTAATCCAGCAGTTCTTC | CASSQGGLIQQFF
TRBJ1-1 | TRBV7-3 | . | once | TGTGCCAGCAGCTTGCACCAGGGGATGGACACTGAAGCTTTCTTT | CASSLHQGMDTEAFF
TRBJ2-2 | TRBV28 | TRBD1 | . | TGTGCCAGCAGTGGCGGACAGGGGGGCACCGGGGAGCTGTTTTTT | CASSGGQGGTGELFF
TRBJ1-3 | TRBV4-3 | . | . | TGCGCCAGCAGCCAAGTTCCAGGAAACACCATATATTTT | CASSQVPGNTIYF
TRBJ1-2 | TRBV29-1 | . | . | TGCAGCGTTGACAGGGTACAGACTTCTAACTATGGCTACACCTTC | CSVDRVQTSNYGYTF
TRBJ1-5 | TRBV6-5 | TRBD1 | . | TGTGCCAGCGCAGAGACAGGGGGCTTCAAGCCCCAGCATTTT | CASAETGGFKPQHF
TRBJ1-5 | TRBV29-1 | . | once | TGCAGCGTTGGTGGACAGCCGGGCGGCAATCAGCCCCAGCATTTT | CSVGGQPGGNQPQHF
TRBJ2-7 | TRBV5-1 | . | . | TGCGCCAGCAGCTTGGACGGCCACGAGCAGTACTTC | CASSLDGHEQYF
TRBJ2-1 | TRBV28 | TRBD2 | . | TGTGCCAGCAGTTCTAGCGGGAGTTGGAGGTCCAAGCAGTTCTTC | CASSSSGSWRSKQFF
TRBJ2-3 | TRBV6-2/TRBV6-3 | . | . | TGTGCCAGCAGTTACCTTGATACGCAGTATTTT | CASSYLDTQYF
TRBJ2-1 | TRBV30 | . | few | TGTGCCTCGGCGCTCTTTCTAGGCAATGAGCAGTTCTTC | CASALFLGNEQFF
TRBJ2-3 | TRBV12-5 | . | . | TGTGCTAGTGGGGAGACCGATACGCAGTATTTT | CASGETDTQYF
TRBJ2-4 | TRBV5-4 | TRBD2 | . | TGTGCCAGCAGCTTGGCCTCGACTAGCGGCAAAAACATTCAGTACTTC | CASSLASTSGKNIQYF
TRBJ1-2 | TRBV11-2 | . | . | TGTGCCATCAACCTAGTGCGGGCAGGGAGTTTCGGTGGCTACACCTTC | CAINLVRAGSFGGYTF
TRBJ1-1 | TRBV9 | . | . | TGTGCCAGCAGCGTAGTTCAAAGCACTGAAGCTTTCTTT | CASSVVQSTEAFF